This T cell receptor (beta chain) comes out of a study of blood T cell repertoires in COVID-19. Study-wide context: Nucleic acid was either cDNA or gDNA, and it came from T cells, B-cell-depleted T cells, or PBMCs.

Per the original data handling: Nucleated cell counts were estimated from reference gene primer amplification. Assay: immunoSEQ multiplex PCR; the TCRdb copy retains only in-frame clones and omits some. V, J and clone size were drawn from that table, and D and trimming were deduced from the DNA. The sample contains 200,000 to 300,000 clones, approximately 88% of which appear only once. Per germline, CDR1 SGHTA and CDR2 FQGNSA. The CDR3 runs 14 residues. Losses at the gene ends were 5 bases for V and 5 bases for J; bases not matched to a gene: 2. The chain is built from TRBV7-2 and TRBJ2-1, with 11 bases lining up with TRBD1. This receptor was obtained from a woman aged 35 to 49 with acute COVID-19. Sequences were obtained from PBMCs or T cells enriched from blood (not recorded which). The CDR3 sequence: CASSQDRGHNEQFF. DNA for the CDR3: TGTGCCAGCAGCCAGGACAGGGGGCACAATGAGCAGTTCTTC. The full variable domain, rest sourced from reference TRBV7-2 and TRBJ2-1, is GAGVSQSPSNKVTEKGKDVELRCDPISGHTALYWYRQSLGQGLEFLIYFQGNSAPDKSGLPSDRFSAERTGGSVSTLTIQRTQQEDSAVYLCASSQDRGHNEQFFGPGTRLTVL.